A selection of T cell receptor beta chains follows, all from one sample in a study of blood T cell repertoires in COVID-19. Profiling relied on immunoSEQ multiplex PCR, and the TCRdb table lists in-frame clones only, not all of them. The sample lists a few hundred thousand clones; more than 70% were seen once. The source material was peripheral blood. The receptors come from a woman between 50 and 59 years old with COVID-19, enrolled during active disease. CDR3s include the opening cysteine and the closing phenylalanine or tryptophan. Each record gives: CDR3 DNA, CDR3 protein, J gene, V gene, CDR3 length, D gene, clone size. A D gene is named only where the DNA matches it firmly. Clone size is given for some rows only: seen once, a few or many times, or a class if the clone is expanded.

DNA: TGCAGTGCGACAGAGTACACTGAAGCTTTCTTT
CDR3: CSATEYTEAFF
J: TRBJ1-1
V: TRBV20-1
length: 11
D: -
size: few

DNA: TGTGCCAGCAGCTTGTCGGCCGGCCACAGGGGAAACTATGGCTACACCTTC
CDR3: CASSLSAGHRGNYGYTF
J: TRBJ1-2
V: TRBV5-5
length: 17
D: TRBD1
size: -

DNA: TGCAGCGTTTTTGGAGGACGTGAAAAACTGTTTTTT
CDR3: CSVFGGREKLFF
J: TRBJ1-4
V: TRBV29-1
length: 12
D: -
size: -

DNA: TGCGCCAGCAGCCGTACCGGGGGGGCGCTTGGAGGCTCACCCCTCCACTTT
CDR3: CASSRTGGALGGSPLHF
J: TRBJ1-6
V: TRBV5-1
length: 17
D: -
size: -

DNA: TGTGCCAGCTCACCCGGGACAGGAAAGGCGCAGCCCCAGCATTTT
CDR3: CASSPGTGKAQPQHF
J: TRBJ1-5
V: TRBV18
length: 15
D: TRBD1
size: few

DNA: TGTGCCAGCAGTCGGATGCGTGGACAGGCGACCTCCTACGAGCAGTACTTC
CDR3: CASSRMRGQATSYEQYF
J: TRBJ2-7
V: TRBV5-8
length: 17
D: TRBD1
size: -

DNA: TGTGCCAGCAGCCCAGGAAACACCATATATTTT
CDR3: CASSPGNTIYF
J: TRBJ1-3
V: TRBV7-2
length: 11
D: -
size: few

DNA: TGTGCCAGCAGCCAAGGGGCAGGAAGCAATCAGCCCCAGCATTTT
CDR3: CASSQGAGSNQPQHF
J: TRBJ1-5
V: TRBV3-1/TRBV3-2
length: 15
D: -
size: -

DNA: TGTGCCAGCAGCACGGGAGGTATTAGTGAAAAACTGTTTTTT
CDR3: CASSTGGISEKLFF
J: TRBJ1-4
V: TRBV6-1
length: 14
D: -
size: -

DNA: TGCGCCAGCAAGGGACTAGCGGGCCCTTACGAGCAGTACTTC
CDR3: CASKGLAGPYEQYF
J: TRBJ2-7
V: TRBV10-2
length: 14
D: TRBD2
size: -

DNA: TGCAGCGTCCACGGGACAGGGTATTTTGGGGGGCTTAGCACAGATACGCAGTATTTT
CDR3: CSVHGTGYFGGLSTDTQYF
J: TRBJ2-3
V: TRBV29-1
length: 19
D: TRBD1
size: -

DNA: TGTGCCAGCAGCGTCGGGACAGGGGGCCACGAGCAGTACTTC
CDR3: CASSVGTGGHEQYF
J: TRBJ2-7
V: TRBV9
length: 14
D: TRBD1
size: -

DNA: TGTGCCAGCAGGACGACAGGGGGGGCTGGCTATGGCTACACCTTC
CDR3: CASRTTGGAGYGYTF
J: TRBJ1-2
V: TRBV28
length: 15
D: TRBD1
size: -

DNA: TGTGCCAGCAGCCCGCTCCAGACTAGCAAGTACGAGCAGTACTTC
CDR3: CASSPLQTSKYEQYF
J: TRBJ2-7
V: TRBV7-9
length: 15
D: TRBD2
size: few

DNA: TGCGCCAGCTATCCGGGGGACGGGAACACTGAAGCTTTCTTT
CDR3: CASYPGDGNTEAFF
J: TRBJ1-1
V: TRBV5-1
length: 14
D: -
size: -

DNA: TGTGCCAGCAGCTTGACTAGCGGGGGCTACAATGAGCAGTTCTTC
CDR3: CASSLTSGGYNEQFF
J: TRBJ2-1
V: TRBV7-2
length: 15
D: TRBD2
size: -

DNA: TGCGCCTCGGAGGGAGGGACAGATACGCAGTATTTT
CDR3: CASEGGTDTQYF
J: TRBJ2-3
V: TRBV10-2
length: 12
D: TRBD2
size: -

DNA: TGCAGCGTTGAATCCCCGTCTTGGAGAGTAGAGGGCTACACCTTC
CDR3: CSVESPSWRVEGYTF
J: TRBJ1-2
V: TRBV29-1
length: 15
D: -
size: -

DNA: TGTGCCAGTAGTCCCTCCGGGACAGGGAACTCTGGAAACACCATATATTTT
CDR3: CASSPSGTGNSGNTIYF
J: TRBJ1-3
V: TRBV19
length: 17
D: TRBD1
size: -

DNA: TGTGCCAGCAGCTCAGAACAGGACAGGCTTAATGGCTACACCTTC
CDR3: CASSSEQDRLNGYTF
J: TRBJ1-2
V: TRBV7-8
length: 15
D: TRBD1
size: once

DNA: TGTGCCAGCAGCGGAAGAGGGAATCTTGGCTACACCTTC
CDR3: CASSGRGNLGYTF
J: TRBJ1-2
V: TRBV2
length: 13
D: -
size: few

DNA: TGTGCCAGCAGCCGCACGGTCACCTACAATGAGCAGTTCTTC
CDR3: CASSRTVTYNEQFF
J: TRBJ2-1
V: TRBV27
length: 14
D: -
size: -

DNA: TGTGCCAGCTCCCGATTGGGACAGACAGATACGCAGTATTTT
CDR3: CASSRLGQTDTQYF
J: TRBJ2-3
V: TRBV6-5
length: 14
D: TRBD1
size: -

DNA: TGTGCCAGCAGCTTAGCGGTCCAGGGGGCTGGCTACACCTTC
CDR3: CASSLAVQGAGYTF
J: TRBJ1-2
V: TRBV7-9
length: 14
D: TRBD1
size: -

DNA: TGTGCCAGTCGCCGGGGACAGAACACCGGGGAGCTGTTTTTT
CDR3: CASRRGQNTGELFF
J: TRBJ2-2
V: TRBV19
length: 14
D: -
size: -

DNA: TGTGCCAGCAGCAATTTATGGGGCTTGAACACTGAAGCTTTCTTT
CDR3: CASSNLWGLNTEAFF
J: TRBJ1-1
V: TRBV27
length: 15
D: -
size: -

DNA: TGTGCCAGCAGTCTTCGGCCCCCAGGGAACACTGAAGCTTTCTTT
CDR3: CASSLRPPGNTEAFF
J: TRBJ1-1
V: TRBV21-1
length: 15
D: -
size: -

DNA: TGTGCCAGTAGTGCCCCCTGGACAGGGGAAGGGTTCGGCTACACCTTC
CDR3: CASSAPWTGEGFGYTF
J: TRBJ1-2
V: TRBV19
length: 16
D: TRBD1
size: -

DNA: TGTGCCAGCAGCTTAACCCTCTCGGGACATTCCCCCCCGAGTGACAATCAGCCCCAGCATTTT
CDR3: CASSLTLSGHSPPSDNQPQHF
J: TRBJ1-5
V: TRBV7-3
length: 21
D: -
size: -

DNA: TGTGCCAGCAGTTTGGGACATACAGGAAACACCATATATTTT
CDR3: CASSLGHTGNTIYF
J: TRBJ1-3
V: TRBV5-5
length: 14
D: -
size: -

DNA: TGTGCCAGCAGTGAAAGGGGGTCTCTCTACAATGAGCAGTTCTTC
CDR3: CASSERGSLYNEQFF
J: TRBJ2-1
V: TRBV6-1
length: 15
D: -
size: -